The 17 T cell receptor beta chains in this list originate from one sample, sequenced in a study of OX40 agonist ivuxolimab in advanced cancers. Generated by immunoSEQ multiplex PCR, the TCRdb table keeps only in-frame clones and is missing some. The table lists about 94,000 clones, around 87% of them singletons. The sequencing used CD4+ or CD8+ T cells sorted from blood, collected in a trial of the OX40 agonist ivuxolimab. Every receptor here comes from an adult with an advanced solid tumor such as melanoma, head and neck, liver or kidney cancer.

The V call is TRBV4-3, the J call TRBJ2-1, with 12 bases fitting TRBD2. The germline V gene encodes CDR1 LGHNA and CDR2 YSLEER. After removal of 4 bases from V and 2 bases from J, the junction contained 12 bases not matched to a gene. This CDR3 is built from 19 residues. In nucleotides, the CDR3 is TGCGCCAGCAGCCCCAAGCTAGCGGGGGGGAGTCGAACCTACAATGAGCAGTTCTTC. Its protein product is CASSPKLAGGSRTYNEQFF.

This clone showed up just once. The chain combines TRBV4-2 with TRBJ2-7; 7 bases align to TRBD2. CDR3 size: 14 residues. Germline lookup yields CDR1 LGHNA and CDR2 YNFKEQ. The junction had 5 bases not matched to a gene; V was cut back by 1 base and J by 5 bases. As DNA, the CDR3 is TGTGCCAGCAGCCAAGCCAGACTAGCCCACGAGCAGTACTTC. Its protein is CASSQARLAHEQYF.

This clone was seen only a few times. This chain joins TRBV14 and TRBJ1-2; D possibly corresponds to TRBD1 (6 bases). Germline loops: CDR1 SGHDN, CDR2 FVKESK. The germline V and J ends were trimmed by 4 bases and 1 base, with 10 bases remaining between them. This CDR3 is 14 amino acids long. CDR3 sequence reads: CASSRDTYNYGYTF. CDR3 DNA: TGTGCCAGCAGCCGGGACACCTATAACTATGGCTACACCTTC.

The chain uses TRBV28 and TRBJ1-2; 10 bases line up with TRBD1. The V gene end was trimmed by 2 bases and the J gene end by 4 bases; junction bases not matched to a gene: 4. CDR3 length: 15 amino acids. Looked up from germline, CDR1 is MDHEN and CDR2 is SYDVKM. The CDR3 DNA reads as TGTGCCAGCAGTTTAAGGGACAGGGGTGGCTATGGCTACACCTTC. The encoded protein is CASSLRDRGGYGYTF.

This sequence joins TRBV2 and TRBJ1-1; TRBD1 might be the D (5 bases). This CDR3 region has 13 residues. V lost 7 bases and J lost 7, with 16 bases in between. From germline, CDR1 is SNHLY and CDR2 FYNNEI. As DNA, the CDR3 is TGTGCCAGCACCACCCCGGGGGGGGGTGAAGCTTTCTTT. Protein: CASTTPGGGEAFF.

This chain links TRBV6-1 with TRBJ2-7; 9 nucleotides match TRBD2. Germline trimming cut 4 bases from V and 2 bases from J; bases unmatched to any gene: 6. The CDR3 loop spans 15 amino acids. From germline, CDR1 is MNHNS and CDR2 SASEGT. CDR3 sequence reads: CASSAERGAPYEQYF. The DNA of the CDR3 is TGTGCCAGCAGTGCCGAGCGGGGGGCCCCCTACGAGCAGTACTTC.

The chain combines TRBV7-9 with TRBJ1-4, with 7 bases lining up with TRBD1. The CDR3 contains 13 residues. V was clipped by 3 bases and J by 7 bases; unmatched bases: 2. Germline CDR1 reads SEHNR; CDR2 reads FQNEAQ (reference sequence). The CDR3 DNA sequence: TGTGCCAGCAGCTTCGGGACAGCTGAAAAACTGTTTTTT. It codes for CASSFGTAEKLFF.

The rearrangement uses TRBV7-2 and TRBJ1-2, with 7 bases aligning to TRBD1. CDR3 length: 14 amino acids. J lost 6 bases, V lost 5 bases, and 9 bases had no gene match. Germline CDR1 reads SGHTA; CDR2 reads FQGNSA. CDR3 nucleotide sequence: TGTGCCAGCAGCCACCCGAACAGGGGTAATGGCTACACCTTC. Its protein is CASSHPNRGNGYTF.

J is TRBJ1-4 and V is TRBV12-5; TRBD1 might be the D (6 bases). Between the trimmed V and J ends, which lost 6 bases and 0 bases, there was a span of 11 bases. The CDR3 length is 15 residues. Per the germline V gene, CDR1 is LGHNT and CDR2 is FRNRAP. The CDR3 spells CASGTGIATNEKLFF. The CDR3 DNA reads as TGTGCTAGTGGGACAGGAATTGCAACTAATGAAAAACTGTTTTTT.

V and J are TRBV25-1 and TRBJ2-6; possibly TRBD2 for D (7 bases). Germline V gene lookup returns CDR1 MGHDK and CDR2 SYGVNS. Trimming pared 2 bases from V and 5 bases from J, leaving 16 bases between. CDR3 size: 17 residues. CDR3 nucleotide sequence: TGTGCCAGCAGTGAAGGGGGGGGCAGGGGAAGGGCCAACGTCCTGACTTTC. This sequence encodes CASSEGGGRGRANVLTF.

The rearrangement uses TRBV4-3 and TRBJ1-3, with 8 bases aligning to TRBD1. This CDR3 has 18 residues. The V and J ends lost 0 bases and 0 bases, in that order; junction bases with no gene match: 7. Germline assignment: CDR1 LGHNA and CDR2 YSLEER. The DNA of the CDR3 is TGCGCCAGCAGCCAAGAGGTGCAGGGGGCAAACTCTGGAAACACCATATATTTT. It yields the protein CASSQEVQGANSGNTIYF.

V gene TRBV28 combines with J gene TRBJ1-6; D not certain. Germline V gives CDR1 MDHEN, CDR2 SYDVKM. Trimming cost V 5 bases and J 7 bases, with 12 bases left between them. CDR3 size: 14 residues. CDR3 sequence reads: CASSPGVNNSPLHF. CDR3 DNA: TGTGCCAGCAGTCCCGGGGTTAACAATTCACCCCTCCACTTT.

This chain connects TRBV6-1 to TRBJ2-7; the match to TRBD2 covers 8 bases. Trimming cost V 7 bases and J 1 base; bases outside gene matches: 6. The CDR3 has 14 residues. Germline V gives CDR1 MNHNS, CDR2 SASEGT. CDR3 sequence: CASNPSGGSYEQYF. The CDR3, as DNA: TGTGCCAGCAACCCGAGCGGGGGATCCTACGAGCAGTACTTC.

This chain connects TRBV29-1 to TRBJ1-2; D is possibly TRBD1 (6 bases). Trimming took 3 bases from V and 7 from J, leaving 12 bases between them. The germline V gene has CDR1 SQVTM and CDR2 ANQGSEA. The CDR3 has 12 residues. The CDR3 protein is CSVEGGVSGYTF. The DNA for the CDR3 is TGCAGCGTTGAGGGGGGCGTTAGTGGCTACACCTTC.

This clone was seen ten or more times. V gene TRBV7-2 combines with J gene TRBJ1-6, with a possible D match to TRBD1 (6 bases). V dropped 11 bases and J dropped 7 bases, with 18 bases sitting between them. The CDR3 is 14 residues long. Per germline, CDR1 SGHTA and CDR2 FQGNSA. The CDR3 DNA reads TGTGCCGGAGGGGGGGCGCGATGGAATTCACCCCTCCACTTT. Translating it yields CAGGGARWNSPLHF.

This chain joins TRBV5-1 and TRBJ1-4, with D possibly being TRBD1 (6 bases). The CDR3 sequence is 15 residues long. In germline, CDR1 is SGHRS, CDR2 YFSETQ. Trimming removed 0 bases at V and 3 bases at J, with 9 bases between. CDR3 sequence reads: CASSLGDRPNEKLFF. The CDR3 nucleotides are TGCGCCAGCAGCTTGGGTGACAGGCCTAATGAAAAACTGTTTTTT. The complete variable domain, with remaining parts taken from reference TRBV5-1 and TRBJ1-4, reads KAGVTQTPRYLIKTRGQQVTLSCSPISGHRSVSWYQQTPGQGLQFLFEYFSETQRNKGNFPGRFSGRQFSNSRSEMNVSTLELGDSALYLCASSLGDRPNEKLFFGSGTQLSVL.

This sequence joins TRBV19 and TRBJ2-7, with TRBD1 matching over 7 bases. Trimming removed 4 bases from V and 3 bases from J; junction bases left unmatched: 3. The CDR3 totals 13 residues. Germline CDR1 is LNHDA and CDR2 is SQIVND (reference sequence). The CDR3 here is CASSTGTVYEQYF. Here the CDR3 DNA reads TGTGCCAGTAGTACCGGGACAGTCTACGAGCAGTACTTC.